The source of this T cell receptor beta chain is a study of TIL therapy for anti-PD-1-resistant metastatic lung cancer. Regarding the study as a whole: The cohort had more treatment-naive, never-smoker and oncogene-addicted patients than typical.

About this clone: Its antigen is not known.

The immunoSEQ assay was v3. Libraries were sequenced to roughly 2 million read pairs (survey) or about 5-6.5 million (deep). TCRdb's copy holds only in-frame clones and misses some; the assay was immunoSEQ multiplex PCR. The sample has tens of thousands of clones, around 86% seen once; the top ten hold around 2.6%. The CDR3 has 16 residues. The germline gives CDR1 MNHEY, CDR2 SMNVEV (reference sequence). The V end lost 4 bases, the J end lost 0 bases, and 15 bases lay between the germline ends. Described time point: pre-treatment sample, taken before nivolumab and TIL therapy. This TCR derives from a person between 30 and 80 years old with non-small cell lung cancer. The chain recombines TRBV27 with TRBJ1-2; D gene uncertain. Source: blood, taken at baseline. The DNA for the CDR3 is TGTGCCAGCAGTTCCTTCTTACTGGGAGCTAACTATGGCTACACCTTC. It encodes CASSSFLLGANYGYTF.